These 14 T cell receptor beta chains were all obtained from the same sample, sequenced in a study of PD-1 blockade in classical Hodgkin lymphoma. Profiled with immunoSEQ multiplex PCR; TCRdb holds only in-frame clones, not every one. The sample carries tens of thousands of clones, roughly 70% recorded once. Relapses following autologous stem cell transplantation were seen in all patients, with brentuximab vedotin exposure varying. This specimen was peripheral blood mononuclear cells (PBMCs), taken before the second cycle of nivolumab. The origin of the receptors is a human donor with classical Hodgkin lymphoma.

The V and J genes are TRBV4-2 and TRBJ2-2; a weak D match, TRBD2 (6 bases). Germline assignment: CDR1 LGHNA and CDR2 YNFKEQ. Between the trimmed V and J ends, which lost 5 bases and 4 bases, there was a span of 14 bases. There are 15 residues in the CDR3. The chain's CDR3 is CASSLGGVRTGELFF. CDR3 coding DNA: TGTGCCAGCAGCTTAGGAGGGGTCCGCACCGGGGAGCTGTTTTTT.

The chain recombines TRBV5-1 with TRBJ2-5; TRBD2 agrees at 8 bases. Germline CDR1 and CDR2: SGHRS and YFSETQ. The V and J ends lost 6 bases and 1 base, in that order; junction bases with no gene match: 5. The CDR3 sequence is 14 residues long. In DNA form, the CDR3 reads TGCGCCAGCAAGACTAGCGTATCCCAAGAGACCCAGTACTTC. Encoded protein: CASKTSVSQETQYF.

The CDR3 protein is CASSLDLDRGFTEAFF. Written as DNA, the CDR3 is TGTGCCAGCAGCTTAGATCTTGACAGGGGGTTCACTGAAGCTTTCTTT. This chain links TRBV11-2 with TRBJ1-1; TRBD1 aligns across 9 bases. The germline CDR1 and CDR2 sequences are SGHAT and FQNNGV. V shed 0 bases and J 4 bases; nucleotides not matched to a gene: 6. The CDR3 sequence is 16 residues long.

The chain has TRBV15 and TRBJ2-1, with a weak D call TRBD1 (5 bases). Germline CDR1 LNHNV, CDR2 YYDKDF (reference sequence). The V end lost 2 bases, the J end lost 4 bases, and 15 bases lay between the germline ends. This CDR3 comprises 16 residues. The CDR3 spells CATSRLRTQMYNEQFF. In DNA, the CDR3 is TGTGCCACCAGCAGATTGAGGACACAAATGTACAATGAGCAGTTCTTC.

In nucleotides, the CDR3 is TGCAGTGCTAGCGGACAAGAGACCCAGTACTTC. This encodes CSASGQETQYF. V and J are TRBV20-1 and TRBJ2-5, with D unresolved. There are 11 residues in the CDR3. V lost 3 bases, J lost 2 bases, and 4 bases lay in between. The germline CDR1 and CDR2 sequences are DFQATT and SNEGSKA (reference sequence).

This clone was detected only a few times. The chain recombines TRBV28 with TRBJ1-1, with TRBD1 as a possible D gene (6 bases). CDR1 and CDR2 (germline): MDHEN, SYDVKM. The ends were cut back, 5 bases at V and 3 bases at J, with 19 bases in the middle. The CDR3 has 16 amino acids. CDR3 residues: CASSTGAGALDTEAFF. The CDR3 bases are TGTGCCAGCAGTACCGGGGCAGGGGCCCTGGACACTGAAGCTTTCTTT.

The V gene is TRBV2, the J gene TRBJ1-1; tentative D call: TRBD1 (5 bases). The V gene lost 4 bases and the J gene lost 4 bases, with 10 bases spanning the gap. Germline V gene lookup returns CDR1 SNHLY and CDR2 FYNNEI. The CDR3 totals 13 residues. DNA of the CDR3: TGTGCCAGCAGTGTCCGGGACCCCACTGAAGCTTTCTTT. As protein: CASSVRDPTEAFF.

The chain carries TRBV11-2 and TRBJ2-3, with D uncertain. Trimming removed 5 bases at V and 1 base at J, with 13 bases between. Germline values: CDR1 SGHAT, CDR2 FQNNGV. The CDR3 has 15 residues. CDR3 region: CASSNPQTRTDTQYF. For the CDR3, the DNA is TGTGCCAGCAGCAACCCTCAGACCCGCACAGATACGCAGTATTTT.

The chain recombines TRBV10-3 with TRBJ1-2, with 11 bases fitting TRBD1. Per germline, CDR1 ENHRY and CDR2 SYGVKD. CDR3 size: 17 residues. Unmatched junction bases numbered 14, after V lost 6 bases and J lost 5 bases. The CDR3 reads CAISPGQGALTNYGYTF. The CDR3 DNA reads TGTGCCATCAGCCCTGGACAGGGGGCCCTAACAAATTATGGCTACACCTTC.

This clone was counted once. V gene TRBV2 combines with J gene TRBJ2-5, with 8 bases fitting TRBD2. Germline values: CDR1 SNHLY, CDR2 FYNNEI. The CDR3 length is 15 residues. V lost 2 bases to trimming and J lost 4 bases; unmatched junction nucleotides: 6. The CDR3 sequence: CASSENNGGAETQYF. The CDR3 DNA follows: TGTGCCAGCAGTGAAAACAACGGGGGGGCAGAGACCCAGTACTTC. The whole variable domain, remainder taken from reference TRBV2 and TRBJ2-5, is EPEVTQTPSHQVTQMGQEVILRCVPISNHLYFYWYRQILGQKVEFLVSFYNNEISEKSEIFDDQFSVERPDGSNFTLKIRSTKLEDSAMYFCASSENNGGAETQYFGPGTRLLVL.

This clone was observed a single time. The CDR3 spells CASRDSSYEQYF. In DNA, the CDR3 is TGTGCCAGCAGGGACAGCTCCTACGAGCAGTACTTC. V gene TRBV27 combines with J gene TRBJ2-7, with D possibly being TRBD1 (6 bases). V dropped 6 bases and J dropped 0 bases, with 6 bases sitting between them. The CDR3 has 12 amino acids. The germline V gene has CDR1 MNHEY and CDR2 SMNVEV (reference sequence).

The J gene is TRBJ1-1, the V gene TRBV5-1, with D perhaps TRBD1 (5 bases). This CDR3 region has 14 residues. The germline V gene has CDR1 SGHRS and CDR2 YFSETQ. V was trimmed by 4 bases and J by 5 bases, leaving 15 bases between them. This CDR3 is CASSELTGGTEAFF. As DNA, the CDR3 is TGCGCCAGCAGCGAACTAACAGGCGGAACTGAAGCTTTCTTT. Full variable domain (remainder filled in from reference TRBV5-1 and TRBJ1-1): KAGVTQTPRYLIKTRGQQVTLSCSPISGHRSVSWYQQTPGQGLQFLFEYFSETQRNKGNFPGRFSGRQFSNSRSEMNVSTLELGDSALYLCASSELTGGTEAFFGQGTRLTVV.

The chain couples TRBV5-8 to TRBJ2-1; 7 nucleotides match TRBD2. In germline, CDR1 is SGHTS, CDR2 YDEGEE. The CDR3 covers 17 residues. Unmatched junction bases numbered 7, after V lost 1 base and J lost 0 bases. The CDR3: CASSLQLAVSSYNEQFF. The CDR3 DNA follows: TGTGCCAGCAGCTTGCAGCTAGCGGTAAGCTCCTACAATGAGCAGTTCTTC.

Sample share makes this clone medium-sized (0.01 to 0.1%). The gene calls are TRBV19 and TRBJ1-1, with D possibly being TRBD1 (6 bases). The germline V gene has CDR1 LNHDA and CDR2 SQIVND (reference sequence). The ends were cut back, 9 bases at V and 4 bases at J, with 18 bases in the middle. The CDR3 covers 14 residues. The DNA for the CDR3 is TGTGCCAGCGCGAAACAGGGCCGGGGCACTGAAGCTTTCTTT. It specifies CASAKQGRGTEAFF. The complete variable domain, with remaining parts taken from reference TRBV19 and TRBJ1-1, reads DGGITQSPKYLFRKEGQNVTLSCEQNLNHDAMYWYRQDPGQGLRLIYYSQIVNDFQKGDIAEGYSVSREKKESFPLTVTSAQKNPTAFYLCASAKQGRGTEAFFGQGTRLTVV.